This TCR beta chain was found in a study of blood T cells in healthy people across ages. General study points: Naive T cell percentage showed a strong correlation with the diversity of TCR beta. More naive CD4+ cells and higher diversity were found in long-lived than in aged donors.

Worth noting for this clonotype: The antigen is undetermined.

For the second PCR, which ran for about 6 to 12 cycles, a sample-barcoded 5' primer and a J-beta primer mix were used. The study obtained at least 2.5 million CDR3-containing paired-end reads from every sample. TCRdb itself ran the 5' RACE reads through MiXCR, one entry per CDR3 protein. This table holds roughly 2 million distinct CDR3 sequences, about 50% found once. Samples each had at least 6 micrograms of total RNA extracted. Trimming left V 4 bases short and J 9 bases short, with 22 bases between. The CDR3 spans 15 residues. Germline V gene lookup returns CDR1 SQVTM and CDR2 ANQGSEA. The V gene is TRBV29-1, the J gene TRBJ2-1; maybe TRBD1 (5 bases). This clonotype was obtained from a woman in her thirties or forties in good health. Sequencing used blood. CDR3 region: CSVVYPRQQVGEQFF. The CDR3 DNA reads TGCAGCGTTGTGTATCCCCGACAGCAAGTAGGTGAGCAGTTCTTC.